This T cell receptor beta chain was sequenced in a study of T-cell reconstitution after alpha-beta-depleted transplantation in children. The CDR3 length is 12 residues. V gave up 6 bases and J gave up 4 bases, with 10 bases separating them. Germline V gives CDR1 SGHRS, CDR2 YFSETQ. Unique molecular identifiers were incorporated into the prepared TCRbeta library. TCRdb ran MiXCR on the PCR reads and lists one entry per CDR3 protein. The sample consists of about 500,000 distinct CDR3 sequences, 30% to 35% of them appearing once. Here the sequenced sample was PBMCs from the stem cell graft donor, taken from the stem cell graft. The clonotype comes from a human donor who donated a stem cell graft to a child with aplastic anemia. The chain is built from TRBV5-1 and TRBJ1-2; no clear D gene. The CDR3 coding sequence is TGCGCCAGCACCGGCGACGCCTATGGCTACACCTTC. This codes for CASTGDAYGYTF.